This TCR beta chain was found in a study of T cell clonotyping in hematopoietic cell transplantation. Study-wide results and caveats: Broader posttransplant TCR repertoire diversity was predicted by graft donor and pretransplant recipient Inverse Simpson Index values. Recipient TCR diversity dropped after transplant; expanded clonotypes rose from day 30 to 180.

CDR1 is GTSNPN and CDR2 is SVGIG in the germline V gene (reference sequence). The CDR3 loop spans 14 amino acids. Trimming took off 2 bases at V and 4 bases at J, with 15 bases between the two ends. On this clone: Its antigen is still unknown.

Some clones are missing from TCRdb's copy, which holds only in-frame ones; the method was immunoSEQ multiplex PCR. The sample yields fewer than 1,500 clones, about 97% seen once. The chain employs TRBV30 and TRBJ2-7; possible D gene TRBD2, 5 bases. The TCR sequence derives from a male patient aged 50 to 60 who had an allogeneic stem cell transplant from a related donor, so the T cells may come from the graft donor. Some clones in this sample may be carry-over from other donors' samples. The material was PBMCs, obtained 180 days after allogeneic stem cell transplant. In DNA form, the CDR3 reads TGTGCCTGGAGTAAGGGTAGCGTCGGTTACGAGCAGTACTTC. This translates into CAWSKGSVGYEQYF. The full variable domain, rest sourced from reference TRBV30 and TRBJ2-7, is SQTIHQWPATLVQPVGSPLSLECTVEGTSNPNLYWYRQAAGRGLQLLFYSVGIGQISSEVPQNLSASRPQDRQFILSSKKLLLSDSGFYLCAWSKGSVGYEQYFGPGTRLTVT.